Listed below are T cell receptor beta chains from one sample, sequenced in a study of early T cells in non-severe SARS-CoV-2 infection. MiXCR was run by TCRdb on the 5' RACE reads, yielding one entry per CDR3 protein. Altogether tens of thousands of distinct CDR3 sequences are present, roughly 9.3% being singletons, with the ten largest covering 14% to 15%. Specimen: whole blood. These receptors were obtained from an adult who was a healthcare worker with PCR-confirmed SARS-CoV-2 infection or an uninfected control (not recorded which). Each CDR3 is given with its conserved first and last residue.

CDR3 length: 13; V gene: TRBV6-6; J gene: TRBJ2-7; CDR3 protein: CASMNRFTYEQYF
CDR3 length: 17; V gene: TRBV3-1; J gene: TRBJ2-1; CDR3 protein: CASSLGLAMGSYNEQFF
CDR3 length: 14; V gene: TRBV9; J gene: TRBJ2-5; CDR3 protein: CASSVEVGQETQYF
CDR3 length: 16; V gene: TRBV10-3; J gene: TRBJ2-1; CDR3 protein: CAIRNHRGSSYNEQFF
CDR3 length: 15; V gene: TRBV12-3/TRBV12-4; J gene: TRBJ2-1; CDR3 protein: CASSSHDRGHNEQFF
CDR3 length: 15; V gene: TRBV28; J gene: TRBJ2-3; CDR3 protein: CASSMTSGSTDTQYF
CDR3 length: 13; V gene: TRBV7-2; J gene: TRBJ2-7; CDR3 protein: CASSLRQDGEQYF
CDR3 length: 11; V gene: TRBV28; J gene: TRBJ2-5; CDR3 protein: CASRDQETQYF
CDR3 length: 13; V gene: TRBV29-1; J gene: TRBJ2-3; CDR3 protein: CSAGTGSTDTQYF
CDR3 length: 15; V gene: TRBV19; J gene: TRBJ1-2; CDR3 protein: CASSRSGGADYGYTF
CDR3 length: 15; V gene: TRBV7-2; J gene: TRBJ1-1; CDR3 protein: CASSLVGTGYTEAFF
CDR3 length: 11; V gene: TRBV10-3; J gene: TRBJ2-5; CDR3 protein: CAIRAQETQYF
CDR3 length: 14; V gene: TRBV5-4; J gene: TRBJ1-1; CDR3 protein: CASTPGTLLTEAFF
CDR3 length: 18; V gene: TRBV7-8; J gene: TRBJ2-1; CDR3 protein: CASSLRTSGSTSYNEQFF
CDR3 length: 14; V gene: TRBV12-3/TRBV12-4; J gene: TRBJ2-7; CDR3 protein: CASRLTGGLYEQYF
CDR3 length: 14; V gene: TRBV30; J gene: TRBJ1-4; CDR3 protein: CARSTDRVGEKLFF
CDR3 length: 15; V gene: TRBV20-1; J gene: TRBJ2-7; CDR3 protein: CSARSPRVSTYEQYF
CDR3 length: 14; V gene: TRBV5-8; J gene: TRBJ1-1; CDR3 protein: CASSPAFVDTEAFF
CDR3 length: 13; V gene: TRBV29-1; J gene: TRBJ2-3; CDR3 protein: CSVDVIGTDTQYF
CDR3 length: 13; V gene: TRBV20-1; J gene: TRBJ2-1; CDR3 protein: CSARVAGGVEQFF
CDR3 length: 15; V gene: TRBV29-1; J gene: TRBJ2-2; CDR3 protein: CSVERAGINTGELFF
CDR3 length: 17; V gene: TRBV9; J gene: TRBJ2-1; CDR3 protein: CASSVVPGTGNYNEQFF
CDR3 length: 16; V gene: TRBV11-3; J gene: TRBJ1-1; CDR3 protein: CASSLDLRGEGTEAFF
CDR3 length: 13; V gene: TRBV20-1; J gene: TRBJ2-5; CDR3 protein: CSASRRDQETQYF
CDR3 length: 13; V gene: TRBV12-3/TRBV12-4; J gene: TRBJ1-5; CDR3 protein: CASRSQGSQPQHF
CDR3 length: 14; V gene: TRBV28; J gene: TRBJ1-2; CDR3 protein: CALGLGQGNYGYTF
CDR3 length: 13; V gene: TRBV2; J gene: TRBJ2-5; CDR3 protein: CASRASGMETQYF
CDR3 length: 16; V gene: TRBV4-1; J gene: TRBJ2-7; CDR3 protein: CASSQDRTMGPYEQYF
CDR3 length: 14; V gene: TRBV7-2; J gene: TRBJ2-3; CDR3 protein: CASSPGLAGDTQYF
CDR3 length: 17; V gene: TRBV19; J gene: TRBJ2-1; CDR3 protein: CASSKDRGQGVYNEQFF
CDR3 length: 13; V gene: TRBV6-2/TRBV6-3; J gene: TRBJ1-1; CDR3 protein: CASKGGLNTEAFF
CDR3 length: 13; V gene: TRBV5-4; J gene: TRBJ1-1; CDR3 protein: CASSWGPNTEAFF
CDR3 length: 15; V gene: TRBV10-3; J gene: TRBJ2-7; CDR3 protein: CAIRGQGGSSYEQYF
CDR3 length: 11; V gene: TRBV10-3; J gene: TRBJ2-1; CDR3 protein: CAISADDEQFF
CDR3 length: 20; V gene: TRBV29-1; J gene: TRBJ2-5; CDR3 protein: CSVQYRPQPRSMRNQETQYF
CDR3 length: 14; V gene: TRBV28; J gene: TRBJ2-6; CDR3 protein: CASSSSSGANVLTF
CDR3 length: 16; V gene: TRBV4-2; J gene: TRBJ2-2; CDR3 protein: CASSQDGEANTGELFF
CDR3 length: 19; V gene: TRBV6-5; J gene: TRBJ1-1; CDR3 protein: CASSDSSVGRGGRNTEAFF
CDR3 length: 15; V gene: TRBV5-5; J gene: TRBJ2-5; CDR3 protein: CASSSTSSRQETQYF
CDR3 length: 14; V gene: TRBV28; J gene: TRBJ1-1; CDR3 protein: CASRYAGLNTEAFF
CDR3 length: 14; V gene: TRBV28; J gene: TRBJ1-2; CDR3 protein: CASSLGGTGNGYTF
CDR3 length: 15; V gene: TRBV3-1; J gene: TRBJ2-7; CDR3 protein: CASSLRQGRSREQYF
CDR3 length: 13; V gene: TRBV6-5; J gene: TRBJ1-1; CDR3 protein: CASSPTVMAEAFF
CDR3 length: 16; V gene: TRBV13; J gene: TRBJ2-5; CDR3 protein: CASSPRLAGGQETQYF
CDR3 length: 14; V gene: TRBV9; J gene: TRBJ1-4; CDR3 protein: CASSVEVTDEKLFF
CDR3 length: 13; V gene: TRBV2; J gene: TRBJ2-1; CDR3 protein: CASSGSSYNEQFF
CDR3 length: 13; V gene: TRBV3-1; J gene: TRBJ2-1; CDR3 protein: CASSQDAETEQFF
CDR3 length: 14; V gene: TRBV9; J gene: TRBJ1-2; CDR3 protein: CASSVEARGYGYTF
CDR3 length: 12; V gene: TRBV28; J gene: TRBJ2-1; CDR3 protein: CASTAALDEQFF
CDR3 length: 13; V gene: TRBV29-1; J gene: TRBJ2-1; CDR3 protein: CSGDGESYNEQFF
CDR3 length: 14; V gene: TRBV27; J gene: TRBJ2-7; CDR3 protein: CASSLSSSSYEQYF
CDR3 length: 14; V gene: TRBV28; J gene: TRBJ1-6; CDR3 protein: CASSLWVQNSPLHF
CDR3 length: 15; V gene: TRBV29-1; J gene: TRBJ2-7; CDR3 protein: CSVERSGGSFYEQYF
CDR3 length: 13; V gene: TRBV11-3; J gene: TRBJ1-1; CDR3 protein: CASSTQSSTEASF
CDR3 length: 13; V gene: TRBV12-3/TRBV12-4; J gene: TRBJ2-7; CDR3 protein: CASSLWDLDEQYF
CDR3 length: 16; V gene: TRBV19; J gene: TRBJ1-1; CDR3 protein: CASSSPGDIWNTEAFF
CDR3 length: 13; V gene: TRBV7-2; J gene: TRBJ2-3; CDR3 protein: CASSLWGPDTQYF
CDR3 length: 16; V gene: TRBV11-3; J gene: TRBJ2-2; CDR3 protein: CASSLRVGGTPGELFF
CDR3 length: 15; V gene: TRBV9; J gene: TRBJ2-1; CDR3 protein: CASSVQVSANNEQFF